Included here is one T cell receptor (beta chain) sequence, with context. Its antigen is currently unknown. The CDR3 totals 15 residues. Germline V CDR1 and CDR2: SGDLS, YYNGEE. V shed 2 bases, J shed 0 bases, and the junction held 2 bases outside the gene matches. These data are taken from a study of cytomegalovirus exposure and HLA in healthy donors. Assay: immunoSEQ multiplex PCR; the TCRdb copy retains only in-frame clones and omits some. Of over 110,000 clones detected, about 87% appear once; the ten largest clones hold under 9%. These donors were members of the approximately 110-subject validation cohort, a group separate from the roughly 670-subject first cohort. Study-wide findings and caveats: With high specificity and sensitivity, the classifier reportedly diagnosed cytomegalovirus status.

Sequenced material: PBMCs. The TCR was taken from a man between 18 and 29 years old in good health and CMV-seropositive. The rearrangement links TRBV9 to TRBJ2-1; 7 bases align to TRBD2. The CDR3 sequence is CASSVSGNSYNEQFF. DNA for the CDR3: TGTGCCAGCAGCGTCAGCGGGAACTCCTACAATGAGCAGTTCTTC.